These T cell receptor beta chains were read from a single sample in a study of T cell repertoires in cytomegalovirus infection. TCRdb independently ran MiXCR on the reads; one entry per CDR3 protein. Here the sample spans 510,000 or so distinct CDR3 sequences, about 26% being singletons. Input material: PBMCs. The receptors were sampled from a human donor in good health (CMV status not recorded). Some clones in this sample may be carry-over from other donors' samples. CDR3s include the opening cysteine and the closing phenylalanine or tryptophan. Each record gives: CDR3 protein, CDR3 DNA, D gene, CDR3 length, J gene, V gene, clone size. The D gene is left open where the match is weak. Only part of the rows carry a size: once, few, many, or a class if the clone is expanded.

CASSYFRGQGGSYEQYF | TGTGCCAGCAGCTATTTTAGGGGGCAGGGTGGGTCCTACGAGCAGTACTTC | TRBD1 | 17 | TRBJ2-7 | TRBV7-2 | many
CASSLLGHENTEAFF | TGTGCCAGCAGCTTATTGGGACACGAGAACACTGAAGCTTTCTTT | - | 15 | TRBJ1-1 | TRBV7-8 | -
CASSGGGQYNQPQHF | TGTGCCAGCAGTGGTGGAGGACAGTACAATCAGCCCCAGCATTTT | - | 15 | TRBJ1-5 | TRBV28 | few
CASSLVGQTNTEAFF | TGTGCCAGCAGCTTAGTCGGACAGACGAACACTGAAGCTTTCTTT | - | 15 | TRBJ1-1 | TRBV7-2 | many
CSARPVRGGNEQFF | TGCAGTGCCAGACCAGTGAGGGGGGGCAATGAGCAGTTCTTC | - | 14 | TRBJ2-1 | TRBV20-1 | -
CASSLSTGNTGELFF | TGTGCCAGCAGCTTATCTACGGGAAACACCGGGGAGCTGTTTTTT | - | 15 | TRBJ2-2 | TRBV7-2 | many
CASSPPRRLAGPNNEQFF | TGTGCCAGCAGCCCCCCGAGGCGATTAGCGGGACCGAACAATGAGCAGTTCTTC | TRBD2 | 18 | TRBJ2-1 | TRBV7-8 | -
CSARVLAGAGSYNEQFF | TGCAGTGCTAGAGTACTAGCGGGAGCCGGCTCCTACAATGAGCAGTTCTTC | TRBD2 | 17 | TRBJ2-1 | TRBV20-1 | few
CASSPSLGVLGNEQFF | TGTGCCAGCAGTCCCTCGCTCGGGGTATTGGGCAATGAGCAGTTCTTC | - | 16 | TRBJ2-1 | TRBV27 | few
CASSLGGSDEQFF | TGTGCCAGCAGCTTAGGGGGGAGCGATGAGCAGTTCTTC | - | 13 | TRBJ2-1 | TRBV7-9 | few
CASSLTNSIRDEQFF | TGTGCCAGCAGCTTAACGAATAGTATTCGGGATGAGCAGTTCTTC | - | 15 | TRBJ2-1 | TRBV7-2 | -
CASSLGDPSNQPQHF | TGTGCCAGCAGTTTAGGGGACCCTAGCAATCAGCCCCAGCATTTT | - | 15 | TRBJ1-5 | TRBV28 | few
CASSLSPNYEQYF | TGTGCCAGCAGTTTAAGCCCAAACTACGAGCAGTACTTC | - | 13 | TRBJ2-7 | TRBV12-3/TRBV12-4 | -
CASSLVPDLLRGYTF | TGTGCCAGCAGCTTAGTCCCGGACTTGCTGCGTGGCTACACCTTC | - | 15 | TRBJ1-2 | TRBV7-6 | -